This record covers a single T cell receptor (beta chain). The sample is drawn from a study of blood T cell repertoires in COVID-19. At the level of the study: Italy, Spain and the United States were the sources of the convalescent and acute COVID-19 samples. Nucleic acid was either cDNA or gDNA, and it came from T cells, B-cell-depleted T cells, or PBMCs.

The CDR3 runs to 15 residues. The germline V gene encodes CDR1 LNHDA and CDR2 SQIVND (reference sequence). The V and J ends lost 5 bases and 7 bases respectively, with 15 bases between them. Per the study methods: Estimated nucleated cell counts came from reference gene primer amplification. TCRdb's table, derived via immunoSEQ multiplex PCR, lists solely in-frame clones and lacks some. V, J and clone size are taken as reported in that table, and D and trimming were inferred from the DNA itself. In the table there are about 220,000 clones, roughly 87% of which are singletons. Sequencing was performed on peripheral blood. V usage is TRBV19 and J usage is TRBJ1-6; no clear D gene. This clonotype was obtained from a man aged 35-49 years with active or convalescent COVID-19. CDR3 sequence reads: CASSPERAWNSPLHF. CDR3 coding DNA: TGTGCCAGTAGTCCGGAGAGGGCGTGGAATTCACCCCTCCACTTT. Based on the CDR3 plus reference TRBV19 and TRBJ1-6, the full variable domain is DGGITQSPKYLFRKEGQNVTLSCEQNLNHDAMYWYRQDPGQGLRLIYYSQIVNDFQKGDIAEGYSVSREKKESFPLTVTSAQKNPTAFYLCASSPERAWNSPLHFGNGTRLTVT.